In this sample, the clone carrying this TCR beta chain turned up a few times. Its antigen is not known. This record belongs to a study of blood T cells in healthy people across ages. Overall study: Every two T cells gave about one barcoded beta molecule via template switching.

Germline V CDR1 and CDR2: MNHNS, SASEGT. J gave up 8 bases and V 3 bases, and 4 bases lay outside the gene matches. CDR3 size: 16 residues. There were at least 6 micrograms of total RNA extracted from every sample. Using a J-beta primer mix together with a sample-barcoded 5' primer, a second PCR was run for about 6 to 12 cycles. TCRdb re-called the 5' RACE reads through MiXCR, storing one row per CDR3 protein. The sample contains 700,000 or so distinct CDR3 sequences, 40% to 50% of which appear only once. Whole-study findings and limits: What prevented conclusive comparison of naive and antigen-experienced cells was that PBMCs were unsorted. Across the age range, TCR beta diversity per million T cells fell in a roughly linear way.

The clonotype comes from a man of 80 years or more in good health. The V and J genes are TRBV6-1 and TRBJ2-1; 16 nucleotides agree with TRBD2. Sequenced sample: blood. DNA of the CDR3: TGTGCCAGCAGTGACTCCGGGACTAGCGGGAGGGATGAGCAGTTCTTC. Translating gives CASSDSGTSGRDEQFF.